This TCR beta chain was captured by sequencing in a study of shared clonotypes between healthy human individuals. Study information: Contributing individuals were two females and three males aged 18 to 49. Study-wide points: Memory subsets had estimated richness that was generally smaller than that of naive subsets.

This clone occurred once. No antigen is known for it. The CDR3 extends over 17 amino acids. In germline, CDR1 is MNHEY, CDR2 SMNVEV (reference sequence). Trimming removed 6 bases from V and 4 bases from J; junction bases left unmatched: 15. Profiling relied on immunoSEQ multiplex PCR, and the TCRdb table lists in-frame clones only, not all of them. The sample contains about 2.2 million clones, 93% of which appear only once. As defined, naive CD8 cells were CD45RO-negative and positively selected for CCR7, with terminally differentiated effector memory CD45RA+ cells excluded. Sequencing was done on a sample of naive CD8+ T cells from PBMCs. J is TRBJ2-1 and V is TRBV27; 7 bases agree with TRBD2. This clonotype was sampled from a man between 18 and 35 years old in good health. Some clones in this sample may be carry-over from other donors' samples. The CDR3 region is CASSRLTGRTPYNEQFF. CDR3 in DNA: TGTGCCAGCAGCCGCCTCACCGGGAGGACTCCTTACAATGAGCAGTTCTTC.